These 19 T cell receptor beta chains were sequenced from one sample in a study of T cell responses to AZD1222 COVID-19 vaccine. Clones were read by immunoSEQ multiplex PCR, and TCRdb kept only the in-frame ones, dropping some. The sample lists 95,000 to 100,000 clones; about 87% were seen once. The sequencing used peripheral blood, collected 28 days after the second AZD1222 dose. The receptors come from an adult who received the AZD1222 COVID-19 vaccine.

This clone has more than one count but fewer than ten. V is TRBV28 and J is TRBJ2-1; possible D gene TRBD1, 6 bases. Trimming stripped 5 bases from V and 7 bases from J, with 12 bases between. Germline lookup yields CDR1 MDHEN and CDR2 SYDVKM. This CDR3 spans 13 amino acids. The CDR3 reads CASSLQDRNEQFF. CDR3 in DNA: TGTGCCAGCAGTCTACAAGACAGGAATGAGCAGTTCTTC.

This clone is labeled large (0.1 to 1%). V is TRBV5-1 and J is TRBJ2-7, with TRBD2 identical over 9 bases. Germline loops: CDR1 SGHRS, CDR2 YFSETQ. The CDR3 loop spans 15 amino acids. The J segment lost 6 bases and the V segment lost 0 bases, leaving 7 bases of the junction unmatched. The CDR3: CASSLEVAGAPEQYF. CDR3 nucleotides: TGCGCCAGCAGCTTGGAGGTAGCGGGAGCCCCCGAGCAGTACTTC.

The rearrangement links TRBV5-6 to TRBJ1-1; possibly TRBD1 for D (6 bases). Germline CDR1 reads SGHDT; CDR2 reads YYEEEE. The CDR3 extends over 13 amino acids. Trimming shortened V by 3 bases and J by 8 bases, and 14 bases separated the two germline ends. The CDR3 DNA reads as TGTGCCAGCAGCTACCAGACAGGCACAGAAGCTTTCTTT. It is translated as CASSYQTGTEAFF.

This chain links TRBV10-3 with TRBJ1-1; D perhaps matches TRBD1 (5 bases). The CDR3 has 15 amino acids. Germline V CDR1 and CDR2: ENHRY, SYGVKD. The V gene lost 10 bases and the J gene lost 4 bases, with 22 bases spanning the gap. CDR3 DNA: TGTGCCACGGGAGGGATACGGGGGAAGGTCACTGAAGCTTTCTTT. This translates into CATGGIRGKVTEAFF.

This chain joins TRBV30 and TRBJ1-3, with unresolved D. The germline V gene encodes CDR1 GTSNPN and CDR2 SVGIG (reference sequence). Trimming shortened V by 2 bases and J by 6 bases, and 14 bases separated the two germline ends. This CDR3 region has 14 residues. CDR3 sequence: CAWSRGRLENTIYF. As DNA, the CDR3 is TGTGCCTGGAGTCGCGGCCGGTTAGAAAACACCATATATTTT.

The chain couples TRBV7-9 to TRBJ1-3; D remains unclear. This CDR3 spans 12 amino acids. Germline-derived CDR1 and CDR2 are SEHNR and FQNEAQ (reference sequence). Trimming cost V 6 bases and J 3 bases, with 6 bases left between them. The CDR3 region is CASSGVGNTIYF. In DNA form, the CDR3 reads TGTGCCAGCAGTGGAGTTGGAAACACCATATATTTT.

CDR3 sequence: CATSANTGGEPYSNQPQHF. DNA for the CDR3: TGTGCCACCAGTGCCAATACAGGTGGGGAGCCCTATAGCAATCAGCCCCAGCATTTT. The genes are TRBV24-1 and TRBJ1-5; possibly TRBD1 for D (5 bases). Trimming took off 5 bases at V and 0 bases at J, with 22 bases between the two ends. The length of the CDR3 is 19 residues. CDR1 is KGHDR and CDR2 is SFDVKD in the germline V gene.

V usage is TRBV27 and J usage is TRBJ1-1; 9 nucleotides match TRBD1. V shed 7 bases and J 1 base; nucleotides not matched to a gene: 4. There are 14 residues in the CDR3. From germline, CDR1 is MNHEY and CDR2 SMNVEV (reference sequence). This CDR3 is CASNRQGGNTEAFF. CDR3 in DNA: TGTGCCAGCAACCGACAGGGGGGGAACACTGAAGCTTTCTTT.

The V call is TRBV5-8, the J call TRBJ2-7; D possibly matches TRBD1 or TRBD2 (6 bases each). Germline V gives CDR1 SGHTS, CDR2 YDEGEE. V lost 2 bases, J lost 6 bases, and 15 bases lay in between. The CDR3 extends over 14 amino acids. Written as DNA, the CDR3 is TGTGCCAGCAGCTTACTGGTAGGGGGAGGCGAGCAGTACTTC. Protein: CASSLLVGGGEQYF.

DNA for the CDR3: TGTGCCAGCAGCGCCCTTGACAGGGGAAGAACTGAAGCTTTCTTT. Its protein product is CASSALDRGRTEAFF. This chain connects TRBV7-9 to TRBJ1-1; the match to TRBD1 covers 8 bases. The CDR3 sequence is 15 residues long. Trimming at V came to 5 bases and at J to 5 bases, leaving 10 bases not matched to a gene. Germline V CDR1 and CDR2: SEHNR, FQNEAQ (reference sequence).

CDR3 amino acids: CASSQDGDSPLHF. The CDR3 coding sequence is TGCGCCAGCAGCCAAGATGGGGATTCACCCCTCCACTTT. V is TRBV4-1 and J is TRBJ1-6, with D unresolved. Germline CDR1 is MGHRA and CDR2 is YSYEKL. V was shortened by 0 bases and J by 8 bases, with 5 bases between the two germline ends. This CDR3 is 13 amino acids long.

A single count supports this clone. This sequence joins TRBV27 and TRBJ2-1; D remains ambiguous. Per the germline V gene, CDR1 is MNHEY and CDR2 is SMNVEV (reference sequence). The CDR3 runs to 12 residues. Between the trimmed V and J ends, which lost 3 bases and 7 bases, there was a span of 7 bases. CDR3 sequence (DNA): TGTGCCAGCAGTTTGGTGGGGAATGAGCAGTTCTTC. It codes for CASSLVGNEQFF.

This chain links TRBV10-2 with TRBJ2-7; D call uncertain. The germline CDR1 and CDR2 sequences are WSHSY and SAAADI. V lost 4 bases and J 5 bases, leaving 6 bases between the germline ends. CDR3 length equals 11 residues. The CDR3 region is CASSAGNEQYF. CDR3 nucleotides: TGCGCCAGCAGTGCTGGCAACGAGCAGTACTTC.

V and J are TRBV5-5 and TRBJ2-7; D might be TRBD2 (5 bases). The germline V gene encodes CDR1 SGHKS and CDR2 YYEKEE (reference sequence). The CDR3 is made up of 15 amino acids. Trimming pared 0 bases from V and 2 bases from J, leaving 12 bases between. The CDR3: CASSLATGFTYEQYF. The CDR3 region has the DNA TGTGCCAGCAGCTTGGCCACGGGATTTACCTACGAGCAGTACTTC.

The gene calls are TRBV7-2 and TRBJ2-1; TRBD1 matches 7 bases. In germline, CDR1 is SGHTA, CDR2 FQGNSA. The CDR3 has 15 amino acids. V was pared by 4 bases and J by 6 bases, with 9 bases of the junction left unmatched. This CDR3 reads CASSSPGGRGNEQFF. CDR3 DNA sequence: TGTGCCAGCAGCTCCCCAGGGGGTCGTGGCAATGAGCAGTTCTTC.

The CDR3 DNA sequence: TGTGCCTCCTCGACGGTTCGCTCTGGAAACACCATATATTTT. Protein sequence: CASSTVRSGNTIYF. V gene TRBV10-3 combines with J gene TRBJ1-3; no reliable D call. Trimming pared 11 bases from V and 0 bases from J, leaving 14 bases between. The CDR3 extends over 14 amino acids. Germline V gives CDR1 ENHRY, CDR2 SYGVKD.

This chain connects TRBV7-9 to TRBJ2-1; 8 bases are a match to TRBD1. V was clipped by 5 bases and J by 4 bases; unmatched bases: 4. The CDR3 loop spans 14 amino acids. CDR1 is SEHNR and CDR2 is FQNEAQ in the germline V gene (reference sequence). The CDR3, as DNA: TGTGCCAGCAGCCCGGGACAGGCGTACAATGAGCAGTTCTTC. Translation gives CASSPGQAYNEQFF. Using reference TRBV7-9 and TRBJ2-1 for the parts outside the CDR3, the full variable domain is DTGVSQNPRHKITKRGQNVTFRCDPISEHNRLYWYRQTLGQGPEFLTYFQNEAQLEKSRLLSDRFSAERPKGSFSTLEIQRTEQGDSAMYLCASSPGQAYNEQFFGPGTRLTVL.

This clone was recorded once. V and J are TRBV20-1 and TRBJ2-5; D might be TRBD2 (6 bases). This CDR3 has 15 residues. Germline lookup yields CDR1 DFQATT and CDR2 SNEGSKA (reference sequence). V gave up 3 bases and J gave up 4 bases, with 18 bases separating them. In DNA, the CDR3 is TGCAGTGCTAGTGGGGGGAGTCGGGGTGGAGAGACCCAGTACTTC. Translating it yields CSASGGSRGGETQYF.

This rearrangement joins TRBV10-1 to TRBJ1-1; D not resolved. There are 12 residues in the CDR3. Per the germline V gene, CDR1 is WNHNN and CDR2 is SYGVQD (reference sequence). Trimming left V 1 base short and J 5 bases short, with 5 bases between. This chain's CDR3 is CASSELGTEAFF. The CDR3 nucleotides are TGCGCCAGCAGTGAGTTGGGGACTGAAGCTTTCTTT.